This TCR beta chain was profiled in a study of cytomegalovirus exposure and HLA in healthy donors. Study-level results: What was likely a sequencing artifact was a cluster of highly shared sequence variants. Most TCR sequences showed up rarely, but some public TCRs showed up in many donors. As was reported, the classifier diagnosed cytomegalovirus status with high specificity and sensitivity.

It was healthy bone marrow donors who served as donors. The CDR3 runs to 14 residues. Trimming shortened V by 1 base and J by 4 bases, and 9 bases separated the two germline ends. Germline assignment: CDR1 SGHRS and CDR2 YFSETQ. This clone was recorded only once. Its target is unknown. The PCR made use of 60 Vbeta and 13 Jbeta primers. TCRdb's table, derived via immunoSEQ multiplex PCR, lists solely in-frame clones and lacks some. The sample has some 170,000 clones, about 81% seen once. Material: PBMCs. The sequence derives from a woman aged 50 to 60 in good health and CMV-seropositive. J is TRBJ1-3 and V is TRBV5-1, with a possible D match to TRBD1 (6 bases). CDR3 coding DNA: TGCGCCAGCAGCTTGACAGGGTTCGGAAACACCATATATTTT. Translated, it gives CASSLTGFGNTIYF.